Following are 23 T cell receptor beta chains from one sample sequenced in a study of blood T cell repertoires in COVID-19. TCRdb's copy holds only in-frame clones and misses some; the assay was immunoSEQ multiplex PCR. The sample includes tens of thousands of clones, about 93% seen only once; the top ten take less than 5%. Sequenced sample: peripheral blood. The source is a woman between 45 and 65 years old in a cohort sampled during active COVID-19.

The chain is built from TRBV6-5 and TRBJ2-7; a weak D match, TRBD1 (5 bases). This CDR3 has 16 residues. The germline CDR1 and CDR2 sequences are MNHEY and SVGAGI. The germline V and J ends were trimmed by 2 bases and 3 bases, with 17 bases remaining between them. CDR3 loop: CASSYEGPRQGYEQYF. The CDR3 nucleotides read TGTGCCAGCAGTTACGAAGGACCCAGGCAGGGCTACGAGCAGTACTTC.

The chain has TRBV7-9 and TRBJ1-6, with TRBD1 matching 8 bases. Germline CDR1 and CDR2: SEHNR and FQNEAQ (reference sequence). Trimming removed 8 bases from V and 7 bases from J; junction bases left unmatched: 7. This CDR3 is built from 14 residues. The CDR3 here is CASGRQGWNSPLHF. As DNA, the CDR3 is TGTGCCAGCGGGAGACAGGGGTGGAATTCACCCCTCCACTTT.

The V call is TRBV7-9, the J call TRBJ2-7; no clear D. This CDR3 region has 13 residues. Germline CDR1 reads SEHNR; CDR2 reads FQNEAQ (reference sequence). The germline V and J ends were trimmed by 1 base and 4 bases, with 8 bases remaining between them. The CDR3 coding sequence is TGTGCCAGCAGCTTAGGCACAGTTTACGAGCAGTACTTC. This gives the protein CASSLGTVYEQYF.

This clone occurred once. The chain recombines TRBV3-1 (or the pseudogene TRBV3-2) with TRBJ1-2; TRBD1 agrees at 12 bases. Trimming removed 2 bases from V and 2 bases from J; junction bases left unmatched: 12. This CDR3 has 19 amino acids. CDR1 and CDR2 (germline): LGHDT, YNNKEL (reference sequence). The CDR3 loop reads CASSQLNRDRGPTNYGYTF. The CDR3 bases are TGTGCCAGCAGCCAACTGAACCGGGACAGGGGGCCGACAAACTATGGCTACACCTTC.

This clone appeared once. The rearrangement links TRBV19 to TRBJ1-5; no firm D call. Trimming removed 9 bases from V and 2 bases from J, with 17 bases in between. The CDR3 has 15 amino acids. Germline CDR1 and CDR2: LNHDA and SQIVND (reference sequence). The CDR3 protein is CASNISGGGNQPQHF. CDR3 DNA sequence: TGTGCCAGCAACATATCCGGAGGAGGCAATCAGCCCCAGCATTTT. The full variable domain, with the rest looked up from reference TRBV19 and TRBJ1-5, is DGGITQSPKYLFRKEGQNVTLSCEQNLNHDAMYWYRQDPGQGLRLIYYSQIVNDFQKGDIAEGYSVSREKKESFPLTVTSAQKNPTAFYLCASNISGGGNQPQHFGDGTRLSIL.

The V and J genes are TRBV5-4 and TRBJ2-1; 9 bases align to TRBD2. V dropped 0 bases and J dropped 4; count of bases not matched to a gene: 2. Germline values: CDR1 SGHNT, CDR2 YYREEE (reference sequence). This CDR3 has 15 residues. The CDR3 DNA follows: TGTGCCAGCAGCTTGGATAGCGGGAGTTACAATGAGCAGTTCTTC. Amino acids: CASSLDSGSYNEQFF.

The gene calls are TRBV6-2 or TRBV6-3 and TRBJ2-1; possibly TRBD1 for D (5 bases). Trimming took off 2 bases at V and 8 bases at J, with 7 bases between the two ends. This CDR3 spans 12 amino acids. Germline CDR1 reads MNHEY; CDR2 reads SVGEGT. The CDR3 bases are TGTGCCAGCAGTTACCAGGGCGATGAGCAGTTCTTC. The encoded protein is CASSYQGDEQFF.

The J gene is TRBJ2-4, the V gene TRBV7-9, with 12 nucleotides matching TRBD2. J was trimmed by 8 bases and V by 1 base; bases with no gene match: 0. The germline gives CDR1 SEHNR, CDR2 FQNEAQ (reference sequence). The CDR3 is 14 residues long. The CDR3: CASSLGTSGDIQYF. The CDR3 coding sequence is TGTGCCAGCAGCTTAGGGACTAGCGGGGACATTCAGTACTTC.

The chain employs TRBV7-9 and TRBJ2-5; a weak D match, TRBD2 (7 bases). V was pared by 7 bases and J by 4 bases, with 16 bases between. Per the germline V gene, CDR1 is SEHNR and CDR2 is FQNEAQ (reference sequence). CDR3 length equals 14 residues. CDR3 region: CASTLVGGPETQYF. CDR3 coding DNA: TGTGCCAGCACCCTCGTCGGGGGGCCAGAGACCCAGTACTTC. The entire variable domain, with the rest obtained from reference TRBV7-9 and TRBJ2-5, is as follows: DTGVSQNPRHKITKRGQNVTFRCDPISEHNRLYWYRQTLGQGPEFLTYFQNEAQLEKSRLLSDRFSAERPKGSFSTLEIQRTEQGDSAMYLCASTLVGGPETQYFGPGTRLLVL.

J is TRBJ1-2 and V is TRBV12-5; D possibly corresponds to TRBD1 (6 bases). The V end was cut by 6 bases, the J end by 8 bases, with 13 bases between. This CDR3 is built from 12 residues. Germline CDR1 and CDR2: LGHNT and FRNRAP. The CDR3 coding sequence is TGTGCTAGTGGCCCAGGGGTTGGCGGCTACACCTTC. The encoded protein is CASGPGVGGYTF.

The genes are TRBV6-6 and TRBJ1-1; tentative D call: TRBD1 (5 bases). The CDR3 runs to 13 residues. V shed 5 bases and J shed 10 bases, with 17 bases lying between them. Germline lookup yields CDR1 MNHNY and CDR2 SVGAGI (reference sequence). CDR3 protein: CASSPTGALRAFF. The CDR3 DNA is TGTGCCAGCAGTCCCACAGGCGCATTAAGAGCTTTCTTT.

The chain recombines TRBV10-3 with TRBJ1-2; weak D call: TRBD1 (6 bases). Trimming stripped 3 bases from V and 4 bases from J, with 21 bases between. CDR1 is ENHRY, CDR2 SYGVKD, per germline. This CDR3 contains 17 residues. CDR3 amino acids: CAISDRQEERLFYGYTF. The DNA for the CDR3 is TGTGCCATCAGTGACAGACAGGAGGAGCGCTTATTCTATGGCTACACCTTC.

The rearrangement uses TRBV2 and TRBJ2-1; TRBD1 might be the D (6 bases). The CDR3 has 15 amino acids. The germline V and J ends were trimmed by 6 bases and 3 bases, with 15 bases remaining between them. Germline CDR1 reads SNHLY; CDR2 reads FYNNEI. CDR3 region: CASSPSGEVYNEQFF. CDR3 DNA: TGTGCCAGCAGCCCCTCAGGGGAAGTCTACAATGAGCAGTTCTTC.

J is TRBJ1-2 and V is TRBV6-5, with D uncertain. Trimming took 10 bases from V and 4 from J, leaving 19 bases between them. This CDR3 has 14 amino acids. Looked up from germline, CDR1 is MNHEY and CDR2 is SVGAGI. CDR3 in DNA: TGTGCCACCCTCAGCAGGCAATTGTTCTATGGCTACACCTTC. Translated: CATLSRQLFYGYTF.

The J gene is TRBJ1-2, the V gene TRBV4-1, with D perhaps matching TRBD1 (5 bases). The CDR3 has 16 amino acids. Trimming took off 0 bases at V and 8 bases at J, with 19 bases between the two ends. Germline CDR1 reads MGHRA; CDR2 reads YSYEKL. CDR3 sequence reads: CASSQDEMGPRGGYTF. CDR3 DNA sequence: TGCGCCAGCAGCCAAGATGAAATGGGGCCAAGGGGCGGCTACACCTTC.

DNA for the CDR3: TGTGCCAGCAGTACCCCCTCTAGTCATGAGCAGTTCTTC. It is translated as CASSTPSSHEQFF. The genes are TRBV6-5 and TRBJ2-1; D remains unclear. V was shortened by 5 bases and J by 8 bases, with 13 bases between the two germline ends. Looked up from germline, CDR1 is MNHEY and CDR2 is SVGAGI. The length of the CDR3 is 13 residues.

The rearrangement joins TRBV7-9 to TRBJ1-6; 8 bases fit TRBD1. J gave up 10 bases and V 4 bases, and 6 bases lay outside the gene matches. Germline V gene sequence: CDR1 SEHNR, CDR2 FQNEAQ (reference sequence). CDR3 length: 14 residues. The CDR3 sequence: CASSYTGGGSPLHF. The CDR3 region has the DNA TGTGCCAGCAGCTATACAGGGGGGGGATCACCCCTCCACTTT.

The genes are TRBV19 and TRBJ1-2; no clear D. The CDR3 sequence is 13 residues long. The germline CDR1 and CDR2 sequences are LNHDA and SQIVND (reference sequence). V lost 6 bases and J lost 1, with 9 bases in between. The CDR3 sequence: CASRVALNYGYTF. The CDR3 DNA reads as TGTGCCAGTAGGGTGGCCCTTAACTATGGCTACACCTTC.

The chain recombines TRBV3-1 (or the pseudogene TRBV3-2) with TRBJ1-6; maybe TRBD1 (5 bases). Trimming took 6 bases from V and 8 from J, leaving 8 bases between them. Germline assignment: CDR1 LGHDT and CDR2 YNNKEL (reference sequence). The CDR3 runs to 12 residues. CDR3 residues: CASRRGYSPLHF. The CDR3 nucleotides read TGTGCCAGCAGAAGGGGTTATTCACCCCTCCACTTT.

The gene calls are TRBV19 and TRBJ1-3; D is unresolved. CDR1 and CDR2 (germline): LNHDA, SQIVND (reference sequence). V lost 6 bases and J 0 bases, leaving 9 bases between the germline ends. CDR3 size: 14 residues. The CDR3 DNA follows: TGTGCCAGTAGCTCCCCAGGCTCTGGAAACACCATATATTTT. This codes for CASSSPGSGNTIYF.

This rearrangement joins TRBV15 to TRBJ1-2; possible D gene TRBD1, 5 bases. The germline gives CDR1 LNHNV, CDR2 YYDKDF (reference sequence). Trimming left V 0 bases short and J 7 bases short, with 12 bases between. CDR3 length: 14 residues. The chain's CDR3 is CATSRDRGAGGYTF. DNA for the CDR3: TGTGCCACCAGCAGAGATCGCGGGGCCGGTGGCTACACCTTC. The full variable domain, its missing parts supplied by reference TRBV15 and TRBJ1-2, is DAMVIQNPRYQVTQFGKPVTLSCSQTLNHNVMYWYQQKSSQAPKLLFHYYDKDFNNEADTPDNFQSRRPNTSFCFLDIRSPGLGDTAMYLCATSRDRGAGGYTFGSGTRLTVV.

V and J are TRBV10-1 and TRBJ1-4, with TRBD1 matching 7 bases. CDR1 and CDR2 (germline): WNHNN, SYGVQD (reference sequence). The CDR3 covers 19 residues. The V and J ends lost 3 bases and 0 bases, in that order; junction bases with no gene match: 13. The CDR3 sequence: CASSEPHRGTTATNEKLFF. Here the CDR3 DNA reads TGCGCCAGCAGTGAACCCCACAGGGGAACGACCGCAACTAATGAAAAACTGTTTTTT.

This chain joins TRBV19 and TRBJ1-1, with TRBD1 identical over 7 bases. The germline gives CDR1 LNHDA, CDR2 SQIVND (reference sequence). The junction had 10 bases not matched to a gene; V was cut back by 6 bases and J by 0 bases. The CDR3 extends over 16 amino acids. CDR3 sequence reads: CASRKPLQGMNTEAFF. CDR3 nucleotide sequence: TGTGCCAGTAGAAAACCATTACAGGGGATGAACACTGAAGCTTTCTTT.